This TCR beta chain was identified in a study of STAT5B mutations in CD4+ large granular lymphocyte leukemia. The CDR3 loop spans 13 amino acids. The V end was cut by 6 bases, the J end by 4 bases, with 12 bases between. Germline assignment: CDR1 KGHSH and CDR2 LQKENI. Libraries were prepared by immunoSEQ multiplex PCR; TCRdb keeps only in-frame clonotypes and omits some of them. The sample consists of 34,000 or so clones, around four fifths of them appearing once. The receptor comes from a human donor in good health. The V call is TRBV18, the J call TRBJ1-2; D may be TRBD1 (5 bases). The sample taken for sequencing was CD4+ T cells from blood buffy coats. The CDR3 protein is CASSLGDVYGYTF. The CDR3 DNA reads TGTGCCAGCTCCCTCGGGGACGTCTATGGCTACACCTTC.